Below are 20 T cell receptor beta chains sequenced from a single sample in a study of T cells in Graves' hyperthyroidism and ophthalmopathy. The TCR beta CDR3 regions underwent amplification using RNA transcripts as the source. A set of HTBI primers served as the primers for a first-round RT-PCR of the TCR CDR3. Via MiXCR, TCRdb re-called the multiplex PCR reads, giving one row per CDR3 protein. The data contain about 580,000 distinct CDR3 sequences, 46% of them singletons. Sequencing used peripheral blood or thyroid tissue (not recorded which). The receptors come from a woman aged 18-29 years with Graves' hyperthyroidism.

This clonotype was seen once. A much larger clone lies a single base off, so this may be a read error. The chain has TRBV20-1 and TRBJ1-1; D may be TRBD1 (5 bases). This CDR3 region has 12 residues. With 6 bases removed from V and 1 base from J, the gap between germline ends came to 9 bases. Germline values: CDR1 DFQATT, CDR2 SNEGSKA (reference sequence). The CDR3 DNA reads TGCAGTGCAGGGGATTGGAACACTGAAGCTTTCTTT. Residues: CSAGDWNTEAFF.

Ten or more counts support this clonotype. CDR3 residues: CASSFISTSGRATETQYF. In DNA, the CDR3 is TGTGCCAGCAGCTTTATAAGTACTAGCGGGAGGGCGACGGAGACCCAGTACTTC. The J gene is TRBJ2-5, the V gene TRBV7-2; 13 positions agree with TRBD2. Germline V CDR1 and CDR2: SGHTA, FQGNSA. J lost 5 bases, V lost 3 bases, and 12 bases had no gene match. This CDR3 has 18 amino acids.

As concerns this clonotype: Germline and junction disagree at one end, which may indicate a read error. V is TRBV10-3 and J is TRBJ2-7; no firm D call. Germline V gene sequence: CDR1 ENHRY, CDR2 SYGVKD. The CDR3 extends over 13 amino acids. The chain's CDR3 is CAISGLLYYEQHF. CDR3 nucleotide sequence: TGTGCCATCAGTGGGCTCCTATACTACGAGCAGCACTTC.

This clonotype showed up just once. The chain combines TRBV7-2 with TRBJ2-5; possibly TRBD1 or TRBD2 for D (5 bases each). Germline V gene lookup returns CDR1 SGHTA and CDR2 FQGNSA. The CDR3 covers 14 residues. The ends were cut back, 7 bases at V and 7 bases at J, with 19 bases in the middle. CDR3 bases: TGTGCCAGCACAGGATCGAGGGGCTCGGGGACCCAGTACTTC. The encoded protein is CASTGSRGSGTQYF. The full variable domain, its missing parts supplied by reference TRBV7-2 and TRBJ2-5, is GAGVSQSPSNKVTEKGKDVELRCDPISGHTALYWYRQSLGQGLEFLIYFQGNSAPDKSGLPSDRFSAERTGGSVSTLTIQRTQQEDSAVYLCASTGSRGSGTQYFGPGTRLLVL.

This clonotype was counted at least ten times. This chain connects TRBV4-1 to TRBJ2-5; D is possibly TRBD2 (6 bases). With 3 bases removed from V and 3 bases from J, the gap between germline ends came to 14 bases. The germline gives CDR1 MGHRA, CDR2 YSYEKL. The CDR3 is made up of 15 amino acids. CDR3 bases: TGCGCCAGCAGCCATCCTGGGGTAGCGGAAGAGACCCAGTACTTC. Its translation is CASSHPGVAEETQYF.

This clonotype was observed a single time. A clone one base away is much larger, so this may be a read error. The chain joins TRBV3-1 to TRBJ2-7, with D tentatively TRBD1 (5 bases). This CDR3 contains 14 residues. Per germline, CDR1 LGHDT and CDR2 YNNKEL (reference sequence). In DNA form, the CDR3 reads TGTGCCGGCAGCCCAGGGCGGCAGGGCTACGAGCAGTACTTC. This translates into CAGSPGRQGYEQYF.

This clonotype has ten or more counts. The chain has TRBV11-2 and TRBJ1-1; the D is unclear. CDR3 length equals 12 residues. CDR1 is SGHAT and CDR2 is FQNNGV in the germline V gene. V gave up 3 bases and J gave up 7 bases, with 9 bases separating them. CDR3: CASSFTPFEAFF. CDR3 nucleotide sequence: TGTGCCAGCAGCTTTACTCCTTTTGAAGCTTTCTTT.

This clonotype has a count of ten or more. The chain has TRBV11-2 and TRBJ2-7; D call uncertain. Trimming left V 0 bases short and J 0 bases short, with 6 bases between. The CDR3 is 14 amino acids. Germline CDR1 and CDR2: SGHAT and FQNNGV. In DNA, the CDR3 is TGTGCCAGCAGCTTAGATGGACCCTCCTACGAGCAGTACTTC. It is translated as CASSLDGPSYEQYF.

The table lists this clonotype with many counts. The chain couples TRBV19 to TRBJ2-5; D is unclear. V lost 1 base and J 4 bases, leaving 7 bases between the germline ends. The CDR3 sequence is 13 residues long. Germline values: CDR1 LNHDA, CDR2 SQIVND (reference sequence). The CDR3 sequence: CASSIAGAETQYF. The CDR3 nucleotides read TGTGCCAGTAGTATAGCCGGCGCAGAGACCCAGTACTTC.

This clonotype occurred many times. The chain links TRBV7-6 to TRBJ1-1; 7 positions agree with TRBD1. V lost 3 bases, J lost 6 bases, and 10 bases stayed unmatched. The CDR3 runs to 15 residues. Germline values: CDR1 SGHVS, CDR2 FNYEAQ. DNA for the CDR3: TGTGCCAGCAGCTTGAGGGGGCTCCTGGGCCCTGAAGCTTTCTTT. Amino acid sequence: CASSLRGLLGPEAFF.

This rearrangement joins TRBV6-2 or TRBV6-3 to TRBJ1-1, with 8 bases identical to TRBD1. Germline-derived CDR1 and CDR2 are MNHEY and SVGEGT. J lost 4 bases, V lost 5 bases, and 6 bases had no gene match. The CDR3 loop spans 14 amino acids. The CDR3 DNA follows: TGTGCCAGCAGTCGACAGGGGAGAGGCACTGAAGCTTTCTTT. It is translated as CASSRQGRGTEAFF.

The chain has TRBV3-1 and TRBJ1-2, with D perhaps TRBD1 (5 bases). The CDR3 runs 16 residues. Per germline, CDR1 LGHDT and CDR2 YNNKEL (reference sequence). The V end lost 2 bases, the J end lost 4 bases, and 17 bases lay between the germline ends. In nucleotides, the CDR3 is TGTGCCAGCAGCCAAAGGCCGAATGGGGCGGTCTATGGCTACACCTTC. Protein product: CASSQRPNGAVYGYTF.

The chain recombines TRBV7-9 with TRBJ1-2; 11 nucleotides agree with TRBD1. The CDR3 contains 15 residues. The junction had 9 bases not matched to a gene; V was cut back by 5 bases and J by 7 bases. Per the germline V gene, CDR1 is SEHNR and CDR2 is FQNEAQ (reference sequence). The CDR3 DNA reads TGTGCCAGCAGCCTAGGACAGGGGGCAGGCACTGGCTACACCTTC. The encoded protein is CASSLGQGAGTGYTF.

This clonotype was seen many times. V is TRBV4-2 and J is TRBJ2-7; TRBD2 aligns across 11 bases. V lost 1 base to trimming and J lost 3 bases; unmatched junction nucleotides: 2. The CDR3 has 15 amino acids. Per germline, CDR1 LGHNA and CDR2 YNFKEQ. The CDR3 DNA reads TGTGCCAGCAGCCAAGGGGGACTAGCGGTCTACGAGCAGTACTTC. Translation: CASSQGGLAVYEQYF.

This clonotype has at least ten counts. The V gene is TRBV7-2, the J gene TRBJ2-7; TRBD2 matches at 12 bases. Germline trimming cut 1 base from V and 5 bases from J; bases unmatched to any gene: 0. Per germline, CDR1 SGHTA and CDR2 FQGNSA. CDR3 size: 14 residues. The CDR3 spells CASSLGLAGDEQYF. CDR3 bases: TGTGCCAGCAGCTTAGGACTAGCGGGAGACGAGCAGTACTTC. Drawing the rest from reference TRBV7-2 and TRBJ2-7, the complete variable domain is GAGVSQSPSNKVTEKGKDVELRCDPISGHTALYWYRQSLGQGLEFLIYFQGNSAPDKSGLPSDRFSAERTGGSVSTLTIQRTQQEDSAVYLCASSLGLAGDEQYFGPGTRLTVT.

This sequence joins TRBV29-1 and TRBJ1-4; D is possibly TRBD1 (5 bases). Trimming took 1 base from V and 2 from J, leaving 5 bases between them. Per the germline V gene, CDR1 is SQVTM and CDR2 is ANQGSEA. The CDR3 loop spans 13 amino acids. The CDR3 loop is CSVEGGTNEKLFF. CDR3 DNA: TGCAGCGTTGAAGGGGGGACTAATGAAAAACTGTTTTTT.

The chain uses TRBV20-1 and TRBJ1-5, with D perhaps TRBD1 (6 bases). The CDR3 is 14 amino acids. V lost 5 bases, J lost 4 bases, and 15 bases lay in between. Germline V gene lookup returns CDR1 DFQATT and CDR2 SNEGSKA (reference sequence). The CDR3 region is CSAPRPGANQPQHF. The CDR3 bases are TGCAGTGCTCCCCGGCCAGGGGCGAATCAGCCCCAGCATTTT.

The chain has TRBV7-2 and TRBJ2-7, with TRBD1 matching 8 bases. The CDR3 is 13 amino acids. Germline V gene data show CDR1 as SGHTA and CDR2 as FQGNSA. Trimming removed 5 bases from V and 6 bases from J; junction bases left unmatched: 6. CDR3 coding DNA: TGTGCCAGCAGCAACGACAGGGGATCCGAGCAGTACTTC. Its protein is CASSNDRGSEQYF.

This clonotype was found many times. V usage is TRBV5-5 and J usage is TRBJ1-2; D uncertain. This CDR3 region has 12 residues. Germline-derived CDR1 and CDR2 are SGHKS and YYEKEE (reference sequence). V lost 3 bases and J lost 4, with 7 bases in between. The CDR3 coding sequence is TGTGCCAGCAGCTCCGGGATCTATGGCTACACCTTC. Translation gives CASSSGIYGYTF.

Concerning this clonotype itself: It may be a read error: a sequence one base away is much more abundant. The chain joins TRBV2 to TRBJ2-2, with D maybe TRBD2 (5 bases). The V gene's germline CDR1 is SNHLY and CDR2 FYNNEI. This CDR3 has 13 residues. CDR3 in DNA: TGTGCCAGGACTGGTGCCGGAACCGGGGAGCTGCTTTTT. Its protein is CARTGAGTGELLF.